This TCR beta chain emerged from a study of cytomegalovirus exposure and HLA in healthy donors. Study observations and caveats: High specificity and sensitivity for cytomegalovirus status were reported for the classifier. In vitro, a few CMV-associated chains proved specific for CMV antigens.

TCRdb's copy holds only in-frame clones and misses some; the assay was immunoSEQ multiplex PCR. This sample yields approximately 110,000 clones, of which just under 95% are seen a single time; less than 1.5% belongs to the top ten. From germline, CDR1 is SGDLS and CDR2 YYNGEE. Trimming took 0 bases from V and 7 from J, leaving 10 bases between them. This CDR3 spans 14 amino acids. About this clone itself: Antigen specificity is unknown.

The TCR sequence derives from a woman between 18 and 30 years old in good health and CMV-seronegative. V gene TRBV9 combines with J gene TRBJ1-4; D not resolved. The sample consisted of PBMCs. CDR3 sequence: CASSVEGTGEKLFF. The CDR3 nucleotides are TGTGCCAGCAGCGTAGAAGGCACGGGTGAAAAACTGTTTTTT.